These T cell receptor beta chains were read from a single sample in a study of shared clonotypes between healthy human individuals. Assay used: immunoSEQ multiplex PCR; TCRdb lists only in-frame clones, some missing. In the table there are over a million clones, approximately 97% of which are singletons. Sequenced input: naive CD4+ T cells sorted from blood. The receptors here all came from a man younger than 45 in good health. CDR3s include the opening cysteine and the closing phenylalanine or tryptophan. The D gene is left open where the match is weak. Clone size is not always given. Where it is, it says once, few, many or a class for expanded clones.

V: TRBV11-2
size: -
J: TRBJ2-5
D: TRBD2
DNA: TGTGCCAGCAGCTCGGGACTAGCGGGAGAGACCCAGTACTTC
CDR3: CASSSGLAGETQYF

V: TRBV5-1
size: -
J: TRBJ2-2
D: TRBD2
DNA: TGCGCCAGCAGCGGACTAGCGGGGACTGTTTTAGCCGGGGAGCTGTTTTTT
CDR3: CASSGLAGTVLAGELFF

V: TRBV7-2
size: -
J: TRBJ2-3
D: -
DNA: TGTGCCAGCAGGGATACCCCGGGACCAATCACAGATACGCAGTATTTT
CDR3: CASRDTPGPITDTQYF

V: TRBV5-6
size: -
J: TRBJ2-5
D: -
DNA: TGTGCCAGCAGCTTGGAAGAGCTTCCAGAGACCCAGTACTTC
CDR3: CASSLEELPETQYF

V: TRBV6-5
size: -
J: TRBJ1-5
D: TRBD1
DNA: TGTGCCATCCGCCGGGACAGAACCTTCAATCAGCCCCAGCATTTT
CDR3: CAIRRDRTFNQPQHF

V: TRBV19
size: once
J: TRBJ1-5
D: -
DNA: TGTGCCAGTAGTATTGTCGGTTCTAGCAATCAGCCCCAGCATTTT
CDR3: CASSIVGSSNQPQHF

V: TRBV6-5
size: -
J: TRBJ1-1
D: -
DNA: TGTGCCAGCAGTTACTTACGGGGGGCAGGGGTCACTGAAGCTTTCTTT
CDR3: CASSYLRGAGVTEAFF

V: TRBV6-1
size: -
J: TRBJ1-1
D: -
DNA: TGTGCCAGCAGTGAACCCTGGACAGTTAACACTGAAGCTTTCTTT
CDR3: CASSEPWTVNTEAFF

V: TRBV5-1
size: -
J: TRBJ2-1
D: -
DNA: TGCGCCAGCAGCTCCGTCGGGACAACCTACAATGAGCAGTTCTTC
CDR3: CASSSVGTTYNEQFF

V: TRBV7-8
size: -
J: TRBJ1-4
D: -
DNA: TGTGCCAGCAGCTTTAACAGGGTCGCGGAAAAACTGTTTTTT
CDR3: CASSFNRVAEKLFF

V: TRBV7-9
size: -
J: TRBJ2-5
D: TRBD2
DNA: TGTGCCAGCAGCTTAGCTCCAACTAGCGGGAGAAAAGAGACCCAGTACTTC
CDR3: CASSLAPTSGRKETQYF

V: TRBV4-3
size: once
J: TRBJ2-7
D: TRBD1
DNA: TGCGCCAGCAGCCAAGGGGGGACAGGAGTTTACGAGCAGTACTTC
CDR3: CASSQGGTGVYEQYF

V: TRBV10-3
size: -
J: TRBJ2-5
D: -
DNA: TGTGCCATCAGTGATCCCTCTGGGGGGTCGGAGACCCAGTACTTC
CDR3: CAISDPSGGSETQYF

V: TRBV29-1
size: -
J: TRBJ2-2
D: TRBD1
DNA: TGCAGCGTGAGGGGGCGAGTCACCGGGGAGCTGTTTTTT
CDR3: CSVRGRVTGELFF

V: TRBV11-2
size: -
J: TRBJ2-1
D: -
DNA: TGTGCCAGCAGCTTACGTATCCAGCCCAGGAGGTTATACACTGAGCAGTTCTTC
CDR3: CASSLRIQPRRLYTEQFF

V: TRBV11-2
size: -
J: TRBJ2-4
D: -
DNA: TGTGCCAGCACTCTAGGGGGGACTTCCAAAAACATTCAGTACTTC
CDR3: CASTLGGTSKNIQYF

V: TRBV4-2
size: -
J: TRBJ2-2
D: TRBD2
DNA: TGTGCCAGCAGCCAAGAGCCCCAGCGGGGGGCCACCGGGGAGCTGTTTTTT
CDR3: CASSQEPQRGATGELFF

V: TRBV7-2
size: -
J: TRBJ2-7
D: -
DNA: TGTGCCAGCCATGGGAGTTCCTACGAGCAGTACTTC
CDR3: CASHGSSYEQYF

V: TRBV25-1
size: -
J: TRBJ2-6
D: -
DNA: TGTGCCAGCAGTGGACACAGGGCTGGGGCCAACGTCCTGACTTTC
CDR3: CASSGHRAGANVLTF

V: TRBV5-4
size: -
J: TRBJ1-3
D: TRBD1
DNA: TGTGCCAGCAGCTTCAGGGACAGTGGAAACACCATATATTTT
CDR3: CASSFRDSGNTIYF

V: TRBV5-8
size: once
J: TRBJ2-5
D: -
DNA: TGTGCCAGCAGCTGGGAGAAGACCGGGGCGCGACAAGAGACCCAGTACTTC
CDR3: CASSWEKTGARQETQYF

V: TRBV18
size: -
J: TRBJ2-7
D: TRBD1
DNA: TGTGCCAGCTCACCACCGGGACAGGGACTCCACGAGCAGTACTTC
CDR3: CASSPPGQGLHEQYF

V: TRBV9
size: -
J: TRBJ2-3
D: -
DNA: TGTGCCAGCAGCGTAGCTGGCCCAACTGCGGATACGCAGTATTTT
CDR3: CASSVAGPTADTQYF

V: TRBV2
size: -
J: TRBJ1-2
D: -
DNA: TGTGCCAGCAGTGAACCACGGGGGGGAACGGACCTCTACACCTTC
CDR3: CASSEPRGGTDLYTF

V: TRBV9
size: -
J: TRBJ2-1
D: -
DNA: TGTGCCAGCAGCGTCGGGGGGCAGACCTACAATGAGCAGTTCTTC
CDR3: CASSVGGQTYNEQFF

V: TRBV28
size: -
J: TRBJ2-7
D: TRBD1
DNA: TGTGCCACCCACAGGGGGCGCCACGAGCAGTACTTC
CDR3: CATHRGRHEQYF

V: TRBV20-1
size: -
J: TRBJ2-5
D: -
DNA: TGCAGTGCTACAGGGTCAGGGACCCAGTACTTC
CDR3: CSATGSGTQYF

V: TRBV7-2
size: -
J: TRBJ2-1
D: TRBD2
DNA: TGTGCCAGCGGCCCGAGACTAGCGGGAGGGACTTCGCAGTTCTTC
CDR3: CASGPRLAGGTSQFF

V: TRBV10-2
size: -
J: TRBJ2-5
D: TRBD2
DNA: TGCGCCAGCAGCGACACTAGCGGGAGTTCCCAAGAGACCCAGTACTTC
CDR3: CASSDTSGSSQETQYF